The 32 T cell receptor beta chains presented below share a single source sample, sequenced in a study of T cells in women clearing cervical HPV infection. The data were produced by immunoSEQ multiplex PCR, yet TCRdb's version contains in-frame clones alone and is incomplete. Its listing shows approximately 34,000 clones. The sequenced sample was blood buffy coat. Source of these receptors: a woman between 18 and 69 years old with a cervical HPV16 infection that either progressed to CIN3+ or cleared (not recorded which).

In the case of this clone: From the germline J gene comes the end of the CDR3, since the read stops 3 residues before it. The V gene is TRBV18, the J gene TRBJ1-1; D is unresolved. V was clipped by 6 bases and J by 4 bases, with 6 bases between them. This CDR3 has 11 residues. CDR1 and CDR2 from the germline V gene are KGHSH and LQKENI. This chain's CDR3 is CASSSVTEAFF. The DNA read from the CDR3 is TGTGCCAGCTCGTCCGTCACTGAA.

On this clone: The read ends 3 residues early relative to the CDR3; the germline J gene fills the gap. This chain joins TRBV30 and TRBJ2-4, with unresolved D. The CDR3 runs 13 residues. Germline V gene sequence: CDR1 GTSNPN, CDR2 SVGIG (reference sequence). Trimming removed 3 bases from V and 9 bases from J, with 15 bases in between. The CDR3 here is CAWRGWRNGIQYF. The CDR3 bases that were read are TGTGCCTGGAGAGGGTGGCGTAACGGCATT. Full variable domain (missing parts from reference TRBV30 and TRBJ2-4): SQTIHQWPATLVQPVGSPLSLECTVEGTSNPNLYWYRQAAGRGLQLLFYSVGIGQISSEVPQNLSASRPQDRQFILSSKKLLLSDSGFYLCAWRGWRNGIQYFGAGTRLSVL.

For this clone: Sequencing ends 3 residues short of the CDR3 end; the germline J gene provides the rest. This sequence joins TRBV30 and TRBJ2-5; 9 bases fit TRBD2. V lost 4 bases and J lost 5; bases outside the gene matches: 14. Looked up from germline, CDR1 is GTSNPN and CDR2 is SVGIG (reference sequence). The CDR3 has 16 residues. The sequenced part of the CDR3 DNA is TGTGCCTGGACCAGGAAAGCGGGGGGCGGGATGGAGACC. Encoded protein: CAWTRKAGGGMET. The whole CDR3 reads CAWTRKAGGGMETQYF.

CDR3 region: CASSSMTGSPYEQYF. Partial CDR3 DNA: TGTGCCAGCAGCTCTATGACAGGATCCCCCTACGAG. V gene TRBV11-3 combines with J gene TRBJ2-7, with D possibly TRBD1 on 6 matching bases. The DNA ends 3 residues before the CDR3 does, and the rest of the CDR3 is filled in from the germline J gene. Germline CDR1 and CDR2: SGHNT and YENEEA. The CDR3 contains 15 residues. V was shortened by 4 bases and J by 2 bases, with 15 bases between the two germline ends.

Incomplete CDR3 DNA: TGTGCCAGCAGCTTAGACAGCAGCACAGATACG. It encodes CASSLDSSTDT. The CDR3 in full is CASSLDSSTDTQYF. J is TRBJ2-3 and V is TRBV7-8; D gene ambiguous. Read coverage stops 3 residues before the CDR3 terminus; the germline J gene supplies the remainder. The CDR3 loop spans 14 amino acids. The V and J ends lost 1 base and 0 bases respectively, with 5 bases between them. From germline, CDR1 is SGHVS and CDR2 FQNEAQ.

With regard to this clone: The read is 3 residues too short to cover the CDR3 end, so that end is filled in from the germline J gene. The J gene is TRBJ2-7, the V gene TRBV20-1, with D possibly TRBD1 on 5 matching bases. Trimming took off 1 base at V and 6 bases at J, with 13 bases between the two ends. The CDR3 consists of 13 residues. The V gene's germline CDR1 is DFQATT and CDR2 SNEGSKA (reference sequence). The sequenced part of the CDR3 DNA is TGCAGTGCTAGAGGTCTGACAGTCACCGAG. Translated: CSARGLTVTE. The whole CDR3 reads CSARGLTVTEQYF.

On this clone itself: The DNA ends 3 residues before the CDR3 does, and the rest of the CDR3 is filled in from the germline J gene. The V call is TRBV11-2, the J call TRBJ1-2, with 9 bases lining up with TRBD1. CDR1 is SGHAT and CDR2 is FQNNGV in the germline V gene. The CDR3 is made up of 14 amino acids. CDR3 protein: CASSQLDRGGGYTF. The sequenced CDR3 bases are TGTGCCAGCAGCCAGTTGGACAGGGGAGGCGGC.

The CDR3: CASREGQSNYEQYF. The DNA read from the CDR3 is TGCGCCAGCAGGGAAGGACAGTCCAACTACGAG. The chain links TRBV5-1 to TRBJ2-7, with a possible D match to TRBD1 (6 bases). The CDR3 extends 3 residues past the end of the read, so its final part is completed from the germline J gene. Germline V lookup: CDR1 SGHRS, CDR2 YFSETQ. This CDR3 has 14 residues. V shed 5 bases and J shed 3 bases, with 15 bases lying between them.

For this clone: The read halts 3 residues ahead of the CDR3 end, with the missing end drawn from the germline J gene. This rearrangement joins TRBV7-3 to TRBJ2-1, with TRBD2 identical over 12 bases. V was clipped by 5 bases and J by 7 bases; unmatched bases: 9. Germline V gene lookup returns CDR1 SGHTA and CDR2 FQGTGA. CDR3 length equals 16 residues. The sequenced CDR3 bases are TGTGCCAGCAGCCTAGGGCTAGCGGGAGGGGGGAATGAG. Protein sequence: CASSLGLAGGGNE. The CDR3 as a whole reads CASSLGLAGGGNEQFF.

A word on this clone: From the germline J gene comes the end of the CDR3, since the read stops 3 residues before it. The chain couples TRBV20-1 to TRBJ2-1, with D perhaps TRBD2 (6 bases). Trimming removed 6 bases from V and 2 bases from J, with 8 bases in between. The germline V gene encodes CDR1 DFQATT and CDR2 SNEGSKA (reference sequence). The CDR3 consists of 12 residues. CDR3 region: CSARLAYNEQFF. The DNA read from the CDR3 is TGCAGTGCACGACTAGCCTACAATGAG.

For this clone: The CDR3 goes on 3 residues after the read ends, and that part is filled in from the germline J gene. The rearrangement links TRBV7-8 to TRBJ2-2; 10 nucleotides match TRBD2. Germline values: CDR1 SGHVS, CDR2 FQNEAQ. Trimming removed 5 bases from V and 1 base from J; junction bases left unmatched: 7. The CDR3 spans 17 residues. The CDR3 sequence: CASSLLAGKGNTGELFF. Partial CDR3 DNA: TGTGCCAGCAGCCTACTAGCGGGAAAGGGGAACACCGGGGAG.

In the case of this clone: Coverage ceases 3 residues before the CDR3 finishes, and the germline J gene fills in the end. This chain joins TRBV7-9 and TRBJ1-4, with 8 bases fitting TRBD1. V lost 4 bases, J lost 8 bases, and 9 bases stayed unmatched. The CDR3 is 15 residues long. The germline V gene has CDR1 SEHNR and CDR2 FQNEAQ (reference sequence). The sequenced part of the CDR3 DNA is TGTGCCAGCAGCTGGCTCGCAGGGGGCAGGGAAAAA. Translated, it gives CASSWLAGGREK. The whole CDR3 sequence reads CASSWLAGGREKLFF.

Comment on this clone: The missing CDR3 end, 3 residues past where the read stops, is filled in from the germline J gene. The chain uses TRBV19 and TRBJ1-5, with TRBD1 matching over 9 bases. The CDR3 is 15 residues long. CDR1 and CDR2 (germline): LNHDA, SQIVND (reference sequence). Unmatched junction bases numbered 1, after V lost 3 bases and J lost 1 base. CDR3 region: CASSMGQGSNQPQHF. CDR3 DNA, as far as it was read: TGTGCCAGTAGTATGGGACAGGGCAGCAATCAGCCC.

The CDR3 loop is CASSPNREDEQYF. The CDR3 bases that were read are TGTGCCAGCTCACCTAACAGGGAAGACGAG. The rearrangement links TRBV18 to TRBJ2-7, with D possibly being TRBD1 (6 bases). The CDR3 goes on 3 residues after the read ends, and that part is filled in from the germline J gene. CDR3 length: 13 residues. The germline V gene has CDR1 KGHSH and CDR2 LQKENI. The V gene lost 3 bases and the J gene lost 5 bases, with 11 bases spanning the gap.

Note on this clone: An end of the junction differs from the germline gene, which may be a read error. The read comes to an end 3 residues before the CDR3 does, leaving the germline J gene to fill in the end. This chain connects TRBV29-1 to TRBJ2-7; 7 nucleotides align to TRBD1. CDR1 SQVTM and CDR2 ANQGSEA come from the germline V gene. CDR3 size: 12 residues. CDR3 bases read: TGCAGCGTGGAAGACAGGGACTACGAG. This codes for CSVEDRDYE. The whole CDR3 protein reads CSVEDRDYEQYF.

As for this clone: The CDR3 extends 3 residues past the end of the read, so its final part is completed from the germline J gene. The chain links TRBV7-9 to TRBJ1-4, with no clear D. V lost 5 bases and J 5 bases, leaving 9 bases between the germline ends. The CDR3 is 13 residues long. Germline loops: CDR1 SEHNR, CDR2 FQNEAQ (reference sequence). The CDR3 DNA, read in part, is TGTGCCAGCAGCCAAGCCCCAAATGAAAAA. Translated, it gives CASSQAPNEK. The whole CDR3 is CASSQAPNEKLFF.

As regards this clone: From the germline J gene comes the end of the CDR3, since the read stops 3 residues before it. The chain couples TRBV4-2 to TRBJ2-2, with 10 bases identical to TRBD2. The V gene end was trimmed by 3 bases and the J gene end by 3 bases; junction bases not matched to a gene: 7. Per germline, CDR1 LGHNA and CDR2 YNFKEQ. The CDR3 spans 17 residues. The CDR3 sequence: CASSQPPGLADTGELFF. Incomplete CDR3 DNA: TGTGCCAGCAGCCAGCCTCCTGGACTAGCGGACACCGGGGAG.

CDR3 sequence: CASSLKGENTEAFF. The sequenced CDR3 bases are TGTGCCAGCAGCTTAAAAGGGGAGAACACTGAA. This chain connects TRBV7-9 to TRBJ1-1, with TRBD1 as a possible D gene (5 bases). The observed sequence ends 3 residues before the CDR3 terminus, with the missing tail filled in from the germline J gene. Deletions cut 2 bases from V and 1 base from J, with 8 bases between. The CDR3 covers 14 residues. In germline, CDR1 is SEHNR, CDR2 FQNEAQ (reference sequence).

Comments on this clone: The read is 3 residues too short to cover the CDR3 end, so that end is filled in from the germline J gene. This chain connects TRBV11-1 to TRBJ2-2; 8 bases match TRBD2. Trimming took 6 bases from V and 3 from J; bases not matched to a gene: 6. Germline V gives CDR1 SGHAT, CDR2 FQDESV (reference sequence). The CDR3 totals 15 residues. The DNA read from the CDR3 is TGTGCCAGCAGACTTGCGGGGGGTGACACCGGGGAG. Translating gives CASRLAGGDTGE. The CDR3 reads in full as CASRLAGGDTGELFF.

Concerning this clone itself: The CDR3 end is not reached by the read, which stops 3 residues before it; the germline J gene fills it in. The chain links TRBV18 to TRBJ2-2; D gene ambiguous. Trimming took off 6 bases at V and 3 bases at J, with 8 bases between the two ends. CDR1 and CDR2 (germline): KGHSH, LQKENI. CDR3 size: 13 residues. The CDR3 spells CASSALDTGELFF. The CDR3 bases that were read are TGTGCCAGCTCGGCCCTTGACACCGGGGAG.

Points on this clone: The read is 3 residues too short to cover the CDR3 end, so that end is filled in from the germline J gene. V usage is TRBV6-2 or TRBV6-3 and J usage is TRBJ2-5, with a tentative D call TRBD1 (5 bases). Trimming removed 6 bases at V and 2 bases at J, with 7 bases between. This CDR3 spans 12 amino acids. Germline V gene data show CDR1 as MNHEY and CDR2 as SVGEGT. The DNA read from the CDR3 is TGTGCCAGCAGGGGGCGGCAAGAGACC. It is translated as CASRGRQET. The complete CDR3 reads CASRGRQETQYF.

To note about this clone: The read ends 3 residues shy of where the CDR3 ends; the end is completed using the germline J gene. The V gene is TRBV30, the J gene TRBJ2-7; D is uncertain. This CDR3 is 8 amino acids long. The V gene's germline CDR1 is GTSNPN and CDR2 SVGIG (reference sequence). V gave up 5 bases and J gave up 6 bases, with 2 bases separating them. The CDR3 DNA, read in part, is TGTGCCTGGCGCGAG. Translation: CAWRE. The whole CDR3 region reads CAWREQYF.

As concerns this clone: From the germline J gene comes the end of the CDR3, since the read stops 3 residues before it. V gene TRBV5-6 combines with J gene TRBJ1-2; D not resolved. The germline CDR1 and CDR2 sequences are SGHDT and YYEEEE. The germline V and J ends were trimmed by 6 bases and 7 bases, with 13 bases remaining between them. The CDR3 totals 12 residues. The CDR3: CASTLRRGGYTF. Partial CDR3 DNA: TGTGCCAGCACCCTGCGGCGGGGTGGC.

Worth noting for this clone: The missing CDR3 end, 3 residues past where the read stops, is filled in from the germline J gene. This same CDR3 is encoded by further DNA sequences in the sample. V usage is TRBV6-2 or TRBV6-3 and J usage is TRBJ2-2; no firm D call. Trimming stripped 0 bases from V and 8 bases from J, with 4 bases between. The germline V gene encodes CDR1 MNHEY and CDR2 SVGEGT. CDR3 size: 12 residues. The DNA read from the CDR3 is TGTGCCAGCAGTTACTCCAGGGGGGAG. Its translation: CASSYSRGE. The complete CDR3 sequence is CASSYSRGELFF.

Details on this clone: The DNA ends 3 residues before the CDR3 does, and the rest of the CDR3 is filled in from the germline J gene. This chain connects TRBV7-2 to TRBJ1-5; D may be TRBD1 (5 bases). The V gene lost 2 bases and the J gene lost 5 bases, with 10 bases spanning the gap. The CDR3 is made up of 14 amino acids. CDR1 SGHTA and CDR2 FQGNSA come from the germline V gene. The CDR3 region is CASSLSGSHQPQHF. CDR3 DNA, as far as it was read: TGTGCCAGCAGCTTATCAGGGAGTCATCAGCCC.

In regard to this clone: The CDR3 extends 3 residues past the end of the read, so its final part is completed from the germline J gene. This chain uses TRBV19 with TRBJ2-3, with 10 positions matching TRBD1. The CDR3 has 15 amino acids. Germline assignment: CDR1 LNHDA and CDR2 SQIVND (reference sequence). The covered CDR3 bases are TGTGCCAGTAGCAGTGACAGGGGGCTGGGAGAGACG. Translating it yields CASSSDRGLGET. The full CDR3 protein reads CASSSDRGLGETQYF. Variable domain in full (rest from reference TRBV19 and TRBJ2-3): DGGITQSPKYLFRKEGQNVTLSCEQNLNHDAMYWYRQDPGQGLRLIYYSQIVNDFQKGDIAEGYSVSREKKESFPLTVTSAQKNPTAFYLCASSSDRGLGETQYFGPGTRLTVL.

Worth noting for this clone: The read falls 3 residues short of the CDR3 end, and the missing part is taken from the germline J gene. The chain is built from TRBV12-3 or TRBV12-4 and TRBJ2-2; D ambiguous. Trimming cost V 6 bases and J 1 base, with 3 bases left between them. The CDR3 extends over 12 amino acids. CDR3 region: CASSRNTGELFF. The sequenced part of the CDR3 DNA is TGTGCCAGCAGCCGGAACACCGGGGAG.

With respect to this clone: Read sequence stops 3 residues before the CDR3 end, and the germline J gene provides the missing end. The chain couples TRBV5-1 to TRBJ2-5; 7 bases line up with TRBD2. V trimming: 7 bases; J trimming: 5 bases; junction bases outside the gene matches: 11. Germline loops: CDR1 SGHRS, CDR2 YFSETQ. The CDR3 runs 14 residues. The part of the CDR3 DNA that was read is TGCGCCAGCTCCTTCCGGGACTACGGGGAGACC. Its protein is CASSFRDYGET. The whole CDR3 region reads CASSFRDYGETQYF.

CDR3: CASSPRGGEKLFF. The covered CDR3 bases are TGTGCCAGCAGCCCCAGGGGAGGGGAAAAG. The V gene is TRBV7-9, the J gene TRBJ2-2, with a possible D match to TRBD2 (7 bases). The missing CDR3 end, 3 residues past where the read stops, is filled in from the germline J gene. Germline loops: CDR1 SEHNR, CDR2 FQNEAQ (reference sequence). This CDR3 contains 13 residues.

With respect to this clone: The read comes to an end 3 residues before the CDR3 does, leaving the germline J gene to fill in the end. This chain connects TRBV19 to TRBJ2-1; TRBD2 aligns across 10 bases. CDR3 length: 16 amino acids. Germline-derived CDR1 and CDR2 are LNHDA and SQIVND (reference sequence). Trimming removed 1 base from V and 9 bases from J; junction bases left unmatched: 9. CDR3 region: CASSIVASGRFSEQFF. The sequenced CDR3 bases are TGTGCCAGTAGTATAGTAGCTAGCGGGAGATTTAGTGAG.

On this clone itself: The CDR3 is cut off 3 residues early in the read; its end comes from the germline J gene. V is TRBV7-9 and J is TRBJ2-3; 11 bases fit TRBD2. CDR1 and CDR2 (germline): SEHNR, FQNEAQ (reference sequence). The CDR3 consists of 15 residues. This chain's CDR3 is CASSLVAGGDETQYF. The sequenced CDR3 bases are TGTGCCAGCAGCTTAGTAGCGGGAGGGGATGAGACG.

With respect to this clone: The CDR3 goes on 3 residues after the read ends, and that part is filled in from the germline J gene. The chain has TRBV29-1 and TRBJ2-7; 7 nucleotides line up with TRBD1. Germline V lookup: CDR1 SQVTM, CDR2 ANQGSEA. The CDR3 contains 12 residues. V gave up 6 bases and J gave up 3 bases; unmatched junction bases: 5. The chain's CDR3 is CSVNRGVYEQYF. The sequenced part of the CDR3 DNA is TGCAGCGTGAACAGGGGCGTCTACGAG.